This TCR beta chain was sequenced in a study of cytomegalovirus exposure and HLA in healthy donors. Study-wide context: Of all 400 or so donors who were genotyped, around 82% belonged to the Caucasian-associated ancestry cluster.

The CDR3 spans 12 residues. Germline CDR1 SQVTM, CDR2 ANQGSEA. A remark on this clone: The junction departs from the called germline gene at one end, perhaps through a read error. Distinct nucleotide sequences in the sample also encode this CDR3.

Primers included in the PCR were 60 Vbeta and 13 Jbeta primers. In the authors' workflow: In a later analysis, about 12 million of 83 million or so unique beta chains occurred in at least two donors. Profiled with immunoSEQ multiplex PCR; TCRdb holds only in-frame clones, not every one. That table is the source of V, J and clone size, and D and trimming were worked out from the DNA. This table has 160,000 or so clones, around 80% appearing once. Material: PBMCs. The receptor's source is a male donor in good health and CMV-seropositive. The V call is TRBV29-1, the J call TRBJ1-1, with 7 bases lining up with TRBD1. CDR3 DNA sequence: TGCAGCGTCGACAGGGCGGACACTGAAGCCTTCTTT. Its protein product is CSVDRADTEAFF.